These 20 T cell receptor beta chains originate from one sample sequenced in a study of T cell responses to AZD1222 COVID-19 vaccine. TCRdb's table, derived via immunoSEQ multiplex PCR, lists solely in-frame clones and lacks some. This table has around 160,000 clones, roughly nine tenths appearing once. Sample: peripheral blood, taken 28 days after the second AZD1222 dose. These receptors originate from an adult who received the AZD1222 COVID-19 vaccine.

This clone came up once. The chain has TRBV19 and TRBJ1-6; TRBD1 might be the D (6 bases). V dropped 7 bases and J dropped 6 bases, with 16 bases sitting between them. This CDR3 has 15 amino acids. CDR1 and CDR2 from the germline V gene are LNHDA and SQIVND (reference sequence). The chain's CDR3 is CASTLQGAINSPLHF. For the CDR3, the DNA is TGTGCCAGTACCTTACAGGGTGCGATTAATTCACCCCTCCACTTT.

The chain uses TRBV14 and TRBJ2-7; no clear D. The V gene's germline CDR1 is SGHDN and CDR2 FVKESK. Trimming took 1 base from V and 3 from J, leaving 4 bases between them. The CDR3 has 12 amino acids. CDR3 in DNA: TGTGCCAGCAGCCAAGGGGGCTACGAGCAGTACTTC. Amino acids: CASSQGGYEQYF.

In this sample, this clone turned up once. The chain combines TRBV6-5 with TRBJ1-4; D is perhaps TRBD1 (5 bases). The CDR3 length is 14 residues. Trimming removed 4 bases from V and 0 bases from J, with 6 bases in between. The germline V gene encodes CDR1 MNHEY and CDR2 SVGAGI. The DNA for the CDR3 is TGTGCCAGCAGTTTGACAGCAACTAATGAAAAACTGTTTTTT. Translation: CASSLTATNEKLFF.

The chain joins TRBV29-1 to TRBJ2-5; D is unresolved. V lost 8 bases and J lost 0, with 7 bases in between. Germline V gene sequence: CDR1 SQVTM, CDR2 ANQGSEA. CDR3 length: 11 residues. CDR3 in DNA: TGCAGCCTCTTGTACCAAGAGACCCAGTACTTC. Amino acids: CSLLYQETQYF.

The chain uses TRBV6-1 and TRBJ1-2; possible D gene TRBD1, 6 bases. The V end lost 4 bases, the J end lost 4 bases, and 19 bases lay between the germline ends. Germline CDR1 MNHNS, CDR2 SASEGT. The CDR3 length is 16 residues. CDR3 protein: CASSGGGPQAVYGYTF. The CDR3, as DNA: TGTGCCAGCAGTGGGGGGGGGCCGCAGGCTGTCTATGGCTACACCTTC.

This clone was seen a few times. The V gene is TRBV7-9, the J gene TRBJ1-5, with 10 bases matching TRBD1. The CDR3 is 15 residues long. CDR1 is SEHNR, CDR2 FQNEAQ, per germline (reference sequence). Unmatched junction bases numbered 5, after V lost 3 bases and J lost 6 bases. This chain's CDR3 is CASSLGTGEGQPQHF. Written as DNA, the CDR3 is TGTGCCAGCAGCTTGGGGACAGGGGAGGGTCAGCCCCAGCATTTT.

In nucleotides, the CDR3 is TGTGCCAGCAGCTTGTATTCCTACGAGCAGTACTTC. The encoded protein is CASSLYSYEQYF. The chain links TRBV5-4 to TRBJ2-7; D call uncertain. There are 12 residues in the CDR3. The germline V and J ends were trimmed by 1 base and 1 base, with 3 bases remaining between them. The germline gives CDR1 SGHNT, CDR2 YYREEE (reference sequence).

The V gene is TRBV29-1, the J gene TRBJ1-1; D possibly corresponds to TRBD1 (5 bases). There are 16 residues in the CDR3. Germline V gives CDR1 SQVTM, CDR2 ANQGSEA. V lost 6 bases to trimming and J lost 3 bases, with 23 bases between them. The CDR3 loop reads CSVGAPFNSRDTEAFF. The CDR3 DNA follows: TGCAGCGTCGGGGCGCCCTTCAACTCTCGGGACACTGAAGCTTTCTTT.

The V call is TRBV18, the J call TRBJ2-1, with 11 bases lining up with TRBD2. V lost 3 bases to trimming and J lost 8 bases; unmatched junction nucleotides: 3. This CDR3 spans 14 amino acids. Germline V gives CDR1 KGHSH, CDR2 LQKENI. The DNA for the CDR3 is TGTGCCAGCTCACCTAGCGGGGGGGCCTATGAGCAGTTCTTC. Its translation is CASSPSGGAYEQFF.

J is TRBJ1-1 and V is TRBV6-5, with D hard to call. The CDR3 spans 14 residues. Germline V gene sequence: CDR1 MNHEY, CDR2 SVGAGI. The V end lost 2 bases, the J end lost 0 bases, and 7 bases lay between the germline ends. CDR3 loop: CASSYDPLNTEAFF. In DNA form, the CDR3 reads TGTGCCAGCAGTTACGACCCGTTGAACACTGAAGCTTTCTTT.

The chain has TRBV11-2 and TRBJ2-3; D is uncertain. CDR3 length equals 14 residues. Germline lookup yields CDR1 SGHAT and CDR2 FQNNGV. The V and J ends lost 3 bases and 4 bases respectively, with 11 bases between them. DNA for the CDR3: TGTGCCAGCAGCTTCCTTTCACTGGCAGATACGCAGTATTTT. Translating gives CASSFLSLADTQYF.

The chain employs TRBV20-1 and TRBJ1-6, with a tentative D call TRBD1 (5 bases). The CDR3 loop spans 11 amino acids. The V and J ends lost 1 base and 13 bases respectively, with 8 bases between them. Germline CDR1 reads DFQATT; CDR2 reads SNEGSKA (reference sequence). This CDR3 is CSARGKGPLHF. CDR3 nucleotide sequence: TGCAGTGCTAGAGGAAAGGGGCCCCTCCACTTT.

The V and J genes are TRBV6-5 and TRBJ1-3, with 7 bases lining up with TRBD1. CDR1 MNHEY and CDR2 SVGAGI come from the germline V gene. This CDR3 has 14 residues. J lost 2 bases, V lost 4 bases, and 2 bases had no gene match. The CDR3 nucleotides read TGTGCCAGCAGTTTGACAGGGACTGGAAACACCATATATTTT. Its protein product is CASSLTGTGNTIYF.

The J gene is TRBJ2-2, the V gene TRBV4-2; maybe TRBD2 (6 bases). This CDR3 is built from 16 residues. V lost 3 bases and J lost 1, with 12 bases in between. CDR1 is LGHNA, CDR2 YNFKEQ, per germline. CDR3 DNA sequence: TGTGCCAGCAGCCAGTTACTAGCTATGAACACCGGGGAGCTGTTTTTT. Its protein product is CASSQLLAMNTGELFF.

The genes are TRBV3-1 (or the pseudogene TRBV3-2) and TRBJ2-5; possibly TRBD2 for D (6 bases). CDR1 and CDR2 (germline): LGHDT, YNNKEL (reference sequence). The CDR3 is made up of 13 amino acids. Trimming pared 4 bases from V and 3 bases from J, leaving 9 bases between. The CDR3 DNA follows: TGTGCCAGCAGCCTGGACTATAAAGAGACCCAGTACTTC. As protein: CASSLDYKETQYF.

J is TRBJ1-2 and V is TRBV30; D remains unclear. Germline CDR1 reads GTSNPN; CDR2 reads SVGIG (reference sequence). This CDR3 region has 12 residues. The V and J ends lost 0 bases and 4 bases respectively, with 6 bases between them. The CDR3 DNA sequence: TGTGCCTGGAGTGTTCAGATCTATGGCTACACCTTC. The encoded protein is CAWSVQIYGYTF.

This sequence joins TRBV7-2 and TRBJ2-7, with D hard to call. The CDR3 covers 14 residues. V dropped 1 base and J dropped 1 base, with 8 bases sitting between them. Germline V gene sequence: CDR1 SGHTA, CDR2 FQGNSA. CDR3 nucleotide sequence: TGTGCCAGCAGCTTAGACGGTGATTCCTACGAGCAGTACTTC. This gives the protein CASSLDGDSYEQYF.

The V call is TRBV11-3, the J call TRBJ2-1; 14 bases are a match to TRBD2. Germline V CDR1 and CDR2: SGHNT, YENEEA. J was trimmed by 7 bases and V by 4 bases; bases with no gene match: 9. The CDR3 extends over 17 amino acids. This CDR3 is CASSSEMTSGGANEQFF. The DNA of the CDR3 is TGTGCCAGCAGCTCCGAAATGACTAGCGGGGGGGCTAATGAGCAGTTCTTC.

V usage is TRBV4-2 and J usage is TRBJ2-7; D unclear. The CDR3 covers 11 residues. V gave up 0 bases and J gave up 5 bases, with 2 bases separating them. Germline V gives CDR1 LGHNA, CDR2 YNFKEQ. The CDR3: CASSQDDEQYF. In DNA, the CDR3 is TGTGCCAGCAGCCAAGATGACGAGCAGTACTTC.

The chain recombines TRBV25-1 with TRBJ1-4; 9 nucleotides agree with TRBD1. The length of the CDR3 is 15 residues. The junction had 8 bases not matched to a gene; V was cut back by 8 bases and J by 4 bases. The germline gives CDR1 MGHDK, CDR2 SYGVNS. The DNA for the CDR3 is TGTGCCAGCCGTACAGGGGGCGCGGATAATGAAAAACTGTTTTTT. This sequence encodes CASRTGGADNEKLFF.